This T cell receptor (beta chain) came from a study of T cells after yellow fever vaccination. General study points: Abundant contaminating clonotypes from the bulk population could appear in FACS-sorted repertoires. Booster samples showed a return of most primary-vaccination clones (about 96% CD4, around 88% CD8). Faster peaking, at day 5 versus 15, marked a secondary response that was weaker.

TCRdb ran MiXCR on the 5' RACE reads and lists one entry per CDR3 protein. Among 50,000 to 60,000 distinct CDR3 sequences, 5% to 8.5% were seen once, and the ten largest hold 20% to 25%. The germline CDR1 and CDR2 sequences are SGHKS and YYEKEE (reference sequence). The length of the CDR3 is 14 residues. With 2 bases removed from V and 4 bases from J, the gap between germline ends came to 11 bases. This clonotype was observed at least ten times. This chain links TRBV5-5 with TRBJ2-3; weak D call: TRBD2 (5 bases). This TCR was recovered from a man aged 18 to 29 who received the YFV17D yellow fever vaccine. The source material was CD8+ T cells not binding an NS4B(214-222) dextramer, sorted from PBMCs, sampled roughly 46 days after the first yellow fever vaccination. The CDR3 here is CASSLERGSDTQYF. DNA for the CDR3: TGTGCCAGCAGCTTAGAACGGGGATCAGATACGCAGTATTTT.